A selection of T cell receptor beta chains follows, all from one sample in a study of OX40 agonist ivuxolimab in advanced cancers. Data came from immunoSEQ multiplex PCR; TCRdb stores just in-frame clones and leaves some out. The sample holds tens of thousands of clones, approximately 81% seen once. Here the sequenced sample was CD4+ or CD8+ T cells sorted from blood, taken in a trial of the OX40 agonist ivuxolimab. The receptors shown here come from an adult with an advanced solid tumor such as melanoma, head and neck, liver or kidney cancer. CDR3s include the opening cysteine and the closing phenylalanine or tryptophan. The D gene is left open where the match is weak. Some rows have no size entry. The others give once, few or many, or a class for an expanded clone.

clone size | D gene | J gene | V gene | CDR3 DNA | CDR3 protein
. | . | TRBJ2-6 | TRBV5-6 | TGTGCCAGCAGCTGGGGGTTGACGGCTGGGGCCAACGTCCTGACTTTC | CASSWGLTAGANVLTF
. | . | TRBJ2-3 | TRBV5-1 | TGCGCCAGCAGCTTGGGGGGCACAGATACGCAGTATTTT | CASSLGGTDTQYF
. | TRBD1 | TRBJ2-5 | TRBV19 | TGTGCCAGTAGTACAGGGGGCACCGTGGAGACCCAGTACTTC | CASSTGGTVETQYF
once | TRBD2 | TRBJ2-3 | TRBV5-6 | TGTGCCAGCAGCTCCGGACTAGCGGGAGTAGATACGCAGTATTTT | CASSSGLAGVDTQYF
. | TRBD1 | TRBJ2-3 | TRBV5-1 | TGCGCCAGCAGCTGGGGACAGGGAACAGATACGCAGTATTTT | CASSWGQGTDTQYF
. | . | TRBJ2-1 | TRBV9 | TGTGCCAGCAGCGTCCGACAGAACCACAATGAGCAGTTCTTC | CASSVRQNHNEQFF
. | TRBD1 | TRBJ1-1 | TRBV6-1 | TGTGCCAGCAGTGAAGATAGGACAGGGGACACTGAAGCTTTCTTT | CASSEDRTGDTEAFF
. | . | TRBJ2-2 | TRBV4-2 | TGTGCCAGCAGCCGCTTTATCGGGAGAGACACCGGGGAGCTGTTTTTT | CASSRFIGRDTGELFF
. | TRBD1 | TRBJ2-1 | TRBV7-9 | TGTGCCAGCAGCTCCCTTGGGGGACAGGGGGCTAGGGAGCAGTTCTTC | CASSSLGGQGAREQFF
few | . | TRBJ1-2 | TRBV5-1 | TGCGCCAGCAGATGGCAGCCGACTAACTATGGCTACACCTTC | CASRWQPTNYGYTF
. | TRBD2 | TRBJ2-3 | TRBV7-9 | TGTGCCAGCAGCTTAGCCCTAGCGGGATACACAGATACGCAGTATTTT | CASSLALAGYTDTQYF
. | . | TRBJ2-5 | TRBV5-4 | TGTGCCAGCAGCTGGCCAGACCAAGAGACCCAGTACTTC | CASSWPDQETQYF
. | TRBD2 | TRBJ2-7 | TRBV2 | TGTGCCAGCGGTCAGCGGGAGCCCTCCTACGAGCAGTACTTC | CASGQREPSYEQYF
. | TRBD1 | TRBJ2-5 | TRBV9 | TGTGCCAGCAGCGTCTTGACAGGGGCCCAAGAGACCCAGTACTTC | CASSVLTGAQETQYF
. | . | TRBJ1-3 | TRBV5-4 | TGTGCCAGCAGCTTGGATTTCCAAACTGGGAACACCATATATTTT | CASSLDFQTGNTIYF
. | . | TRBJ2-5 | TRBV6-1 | TGTGCCAGCAGGGGAAGAGTCCAAGAGACCCAGTACTTC | CASRGRVQETQYF
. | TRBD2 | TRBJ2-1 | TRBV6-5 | TGTGCCAGCAGAAGCCCCGGGACTAGCGATGAGCAGTTCTTC | CASRSPGTSDEQFF
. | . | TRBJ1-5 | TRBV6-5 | TGTGCCAGCAGTTACTCGACAACCGGAGATCAGCCCCAGCATTTT | CASSYSTTGDQPQHF
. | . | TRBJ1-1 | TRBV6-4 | TGTGCCAGCAGCGCCGAGCCGAACACTGAAGCTTTCTTT | CASSAEPNTEAFF
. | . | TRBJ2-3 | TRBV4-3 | TGCGCCAGCAGCCAAGAGGCAGGGATGGCAGCAGATACGCAGTATTTT | CASSQEAGMAADTQYF